Below, 10 T cell receptor beta chains from the same sample are listed, as sequenced in a study of blood T cell repertoires in COVID-19. Assay: immunoSEQ multiplex PCR; the TCRdb copy retains only in-frame clones and omits some. The data show 400,000 to 500,000 clones, roughly 89% seen once. The sequenced sample consisted of peripheral blood. Every receptor here comes from a woman younger than 45 with active or convalescent COVID-19.

The CDR3: CASSLVGRGRGDTEAFF. The CDR3 DNA sequence: TGCGCCAGCAGCTTGGTCGGCAGGGGGCGAGGGGATACTGAAGCTTTCTTT. The gene calls are TRBV5-1 and TRBJ1-1, with TRBD1 matching over 8 bases. The CDR3 has 17 amino acids. Germline V gene data show CDR1 as SGHRS and CDR2 as YFSETQ. J gave up 5 bases and V 0 bases, and 12 bases lay outside the gene matches.

This clone occurred a few times. The V and J genes are TRBV10-3 and TRBJ1-2, with 8 bases lining up with TRBD1. The CDR3 consists of 16 residues. Germline V lookup: CDR1 ENHRY, CDR2 SYGVKD. V lost 0 bases and J lost 7; bases outside the gene matches: 10. The DNA for the CDR3 is TGTGCCATCAGTGAGTCATTACAGGGGGGCGTCTCTGGCTACACCTTC. It codes for CAISESLQGGVSGYTF.

The gene calls are TRBV27 and TRBJ1-2; possible D gene TRBD1, 6 bases. There are 15 residues in the CDR3. CDR1 MNHEY and CDR2 SMNVEV come from the germline V gene (reference sequence). V gave up 6 bases and J gave up 0 bases, with 14 bases separating them. CDR3: CASRPQDRANYGYTF. The CDR3 nucleotides are TGTGCCAGCAGACCCCAGGACAGAGCTAACTATGGCTACACCTTC.

V is TRBV10-1 and J is TRBJ1-2; 9 bases map to TRBD1. CDR1 WNHNN and CDR2 SYGVQD come from the germline V gene (reference sequence). The CDR3 covers 13 residues. V was pared by 5 bases and J by 7 bases, with 5 bases of the junction left unmatched. Here the CDR3 DNA reads TGCGCCAGCAGTCCGGGACAGGGCAGTGGCTACACCTTC. Amino acids: CASSPGQGSGYTF.

V usage is TRBV3-1 (or the pseudogene TRBV3-2) and J usage is TRBJ2-7, with no clear D. The CDR3 is 16 amino acids. V lost 1 base, J lost 2 bases, and 15 bases lay in between. Germline assignment: CDR1 LGHDT and CDR2 YNNKEL (reference sequence). In nucleotides, the CDR3 is TGTGCCAGCAGCCAAGCGGTGGAGCGATTGCCCTACGAGCAGTACTTC. This gives the protein CASSQAVERLPYEQYF.

This clone showed up just once. The J gene is TRBJ2-1, the V gene TRBV12-3 or TRBV12-4; D unresolved. The CDR3 has 13 amino acids. V was shortened by 2 bases and J by 5 bases, with 7 bases between the two germline ends. CDR3: CASSLQRDNEQFF. The CDR3 DNA reads as TGTGCCAGCAGTTTACAACGGGACAATGAGCAGTTCTTC.

The chain carries TRBV14 and TRBJ1-4; TRBD1 might be the D (6 bases). This CDR3 region has 14 residues. The V end lost 4 bases, the J end lost 7 bases, and 13 bases lay between the germline ends. In germline, CDR1 is SGHDN, CDR2 FVKESK. CDR3 DNA sequence: TGTGCCAGCAGCCCTACACGAGGGGGTGAAAAACTGTTTTTT. It is translated as CASSPTRGGEKLFF.

This clone was counted between two and nine times. The chain combines TRBV2 with TRBJ2-5; D not resolved. Per the germline V gene, CDR1 is SNHLY and CDR2 is FYNNEI. Deletions cut 2 bases from V and 7 bases from J, with 14 bases between. There are 14 residues in the CDR3. Here the CDR3 reads CASSEPPRPGTQYF. The CDR3 coding sequence is TGTGCCAGCAGTGAACCTCCCCGGCCGGGGACCCAGTACTTC. The entire variable domain, with the rest obtained from reference TRBV2 and TRBJ2-5, is as follows: EPEVTQTPSHQVTQMGQEVILRCVPISNHLYFYWYRQILGQKVEFLVSFYNNEISEKSEIFDDQFSVERPDGSNFTLKIRSTKLEDSAMYFCASSEPPRPGTQYFGPGTRLLVL.

The rearrangement joins TRBV7-9 to TRBJ2-3, with D uncertain. Trimming cost V 2 bases and J 6 bases, with 3 bases left between them. The CDR3 is 11 amino acids. Germline CDR1 and CDR2: SEHNR and FQNEAQ (reference sequence). CDR3: CASSLRDTQYF. CDR3 in DNA: TGTGCCAGCAGCTTACGTGATACGCAGTATTTT.

The chain joins TRBV2 to TRBJ2-1, with 8 bases lining up with TRBD2. J was trimmed by 3 bases and V by 4 bases; bases with no gene match: 5. CDR1 is SNHLY and CDR2 is FYNNEI in the germline V gene. The CDR3 is 15 residues long. The CDR3 DNA sequence: TGTGCCAGCAGTGGGGATAGCGGGAACTACAATGAGCAGTTCTTC. This gives the protein CASSGDSGNYNEQFF. The entire variable domain, with the rest obtained from reference TRBV2 and TRBJ2-1, is as follows: EPEVTQTPSHQVTQMGQEVILRCVPISNHLYFYWYRQILGQKVEFLVSFYNNEISEKSEIFDDQFSVERPDGSNFTLKIRSTKLEDSAMYFCASSGDSGNYNEQFFGPGTRLTVL.